This T cell receptor beta chain was sequenced during a study of HIV-infected patients and healthy controls. No cell fractionation was done, so the repertoire covers all unsorted peripheral blood T cells. Alpha and beta constant-region primers primed reverse transcription of approximately 460 ng RNA. Alpha and beta chain libraries were made separately by chain-specific third strand synthesis with multiplexing indices. TCRdb re-analysed the 5' RACE reads in MiXCR, keeping a single row per CDR3 protein. The sample consists of 15,000 to 20,000 distinct CDR3 sequences, about 8.2% of them appearing once. A note on this clonotype: The target antigen is unknown.

Study-level results: HIV+ repertoires were severely depleted of MAIT alpha-chain CDR3s, unlike healthy controls. Compared with healthy controls, HIV-infected patients showed less CDR3 sharing between individuals. Untreated HIV+ repertoires had roughly threefold fewer distinct CDR3s and lower Shannon diversity than healthy controls.

Material: blood. The sequence was obtained from an adult in good health.

CDR3 nucleotides: TGTGCCAGCAGCTTAGAACCAGGGACTTTTGGTGAGCAGTTCTTC. Translating it yields CASSLEPGTFGEQFF. This chain uses TRBV7-9 with TRBJ2-1, with D possibly matching TRBD2 (6 bases). This CDR3 has 15 amino acids. V lost 1 base and J lost 9, with 16 bases in between. Germline CDR1 reads SEHNR; CDR2 reads FQNEAQ (reference sequence).